Shown below are 20 T cell receptor beta chains from a single sample sequenced in a study of blood T cell repertoires in COVID-19. Generated by immunoSEQ multiplex PCR, the TCRdb table keeps only in-frame clones and is missing some. The table has about 250,000 clones, roughly 90% seen once. The sample consisted of PBMCs or T cells enriched from blood (not recorded which). These receptors originate from a woman in her twenties or thirties with acute COVID-19.

The rearrangement links TRBV29-1 to TRBJ2-2; the D gene is possibly TRBD1 (6 bases). Germline V gives CDR1 SQVTM, CDR2 ANQGSEA. Trimming shortened V by 7 bases and J by 1 base, and 13 bases separated the two germline ends. The CDR3 loop spans 14 amino acids. The CDR3 protein is CSALGQLNTGELFF. The CDR3, as DNA: TGCAGCGCCCTGGGACAACTGAACACCGGGGAGCTGTTTTTT.

The J gene is TRBJ1-4, the V gene TRBV5-1; 7 bases are shared with TRBD1. This CDR3 spans 14 amino acids. Germline trimming cut 7 bases from V and 4 bases from J; bases unmatched to any gene: 7. Germline loops: CDR1 SGHRS, CDR2 YFSETQ. Here the CDR3 DNA reads TGCGCCAGCGGCGAGACAGGGCTTAATGAAAAACTGTTTTTT. Translating gives CASGETGLNEKLFF.

This clone was picked up one time. The chain has TRBV7-6 and TRBJ2-7; D is undetermined. Germline V lookup: CDR1 SGHVS, CDR2 FNYEAQ. The CDR3 sequence is 14 residues long. Trimming took off 5 bases at V and 5 bases at J, with 16 bases between the two ends. The CDR3 here is CASSPTPSTDEQYF. In nucleotides, the CDR3 is TGTGCCAGCAGCCCCACCCCTTCCACTGACGAGCAGTACTTC. The full variable domain, completed using reference TRBV7-6 and TRBJ2-7, is GAGVSQSPRYKVTKRGQDVALRCDPISGHVSLYWYRQALGQGPEFLTYFNYEAQQDKSGLPNDRFSAERPEGSISTLTIQRTEQRDSAMYRCASSPTPSTDEQYFGPGTRLTVT.

This clone was seen repeatedly, ten times or more. The rearrangement links TRBV29-1 to TRBJ1-2, with D perhaps matching TRBD1 (5 bases). The V end lost 2 bases, the J end lost 4 bases, and 14 bases lay between the germline ends. Germline V CDR1 and CDR2: SQVTM, ANQGSEA. The CDR3 length is 14 residues. The chain's CDR3 is CSVEMTGGSYGYTF. In DNA form, the CDR3 reads TGCAGCGTTGAAATGACGGGGGGATCCTATGGCTACACCTTC.

This clone was recorded only once. The V and J genes are TRBV2 and TRBJ1-2; 8 bases agree with TRBD1. V lost 6 bases and J lost 2; bases outside the gene matches: 5. This CDR3 has 14 residues. Germline CDR1 and CDR2: SNHLY and FYNNEI. CDR3 sequence reads: CASRTGVQNYGYTF. CDR3 nucleotide sequence: TGTGCCAGCAGGACAGGGGTTCAGAACTATGGCTACACCTTC.

V gene TRBV4-3 combines with J gene TRBJ2-2, with 9 positions matching TRBD1. This CDR3 is 17 amino acids long. Germline V lookup: CDR1 LGHNA, CDR2 YSLEER. V was clipped by 1 base and J by 6 bases; unmatched bases: 9. In nucleotides, the CDR3 is TGCGCCAGCAGCCAAGTATTGGGGACAGGGAATTCCGGGGAGCTGTTTTTT. Its protein product is CASSQVLGTGNSGELFF.

This clone was seen only once. The chain links TRBV24-1 to TRBJ2-1; 9 bases match TRBD1. Per the germline V gene, CDR1 is KGHDR and CDR2 is SFDVKD. The J segment lost 3 bases and the V segment lost 4 bases, leaving 6 bases of the junction unmatched. CDR3 length: 16 residues. The CDR3 loop is CATSDSTGGFYNEQFF. CDR3 DNA: TGTGCCACCAGTGACTCAACAGGGGGCTTCTACAATGAGCAGTTCTTC.

This chain connects TRBV24-1 to TRBJ2-7, with D tentatively TRBD1 (5 bases). The CDR3 contains 15 residues. V lost 4 bases, J lost 2 bases, and 14 bases lay in between. The germline gives CDR1 KGHDR, CDR2 SFDVKD. The CDR3 region has the DNA TGTGCCACCAGTGACACAGGTTTCCCTACCTACGAGCAGTACTTC. This encodes CATSDTGFPTYEQYF.

The chain couples TRBV30 to TRBJ1-2; D gene uncertain. The CDR3 contains 14 residues. V shed 5 bases and J shed 8 bases, with 21 bases lying between them. CDR1 and CDR2 from the germline V gene are GTSNPN and SVGIG (reference sequence). The chain's CDR3 is CAWGYYSSMKGYTF. The CDR3 bases are TGTGCCTGGGGGTATTACTCCTCTATGAAGGGCTACACCTTC.

The V call is TRBV7-2, the J call TRBJ2-2; 9 bases align to TRBD2. The CDR3 length is 15 residues. Germline lookup yields CDR1 SGHTA and CDR2 FQGNSA. V was pared by 3 bases and J by 6 bases, with 5 bases of the junction left unmatched. In DNA form, the CDR3 reads TGTGCCAGCAGCTTGCGGGGGGGCAGCGCCGGGGAGCTGTTTTTT. It encodes CASSLRGGSAGELFF.

J is TRBJ1-1 and V is TRBV5-4, with 9 bases aligning to TRBD1. The CDR3 has 15 amino acids. With V trimmed by 3 bases and J by 5 bases, 8 bases remained unmatched. Germline V CDR1 and CDR2: SGHNT, YYREEE (reference sequence). In DNA form, the CDR3 reads TGTGCCAGCAGCTCGACGGACAGGGGCAATACTGAAGCTTTCTTT. This codes for CASSSTDRGNTEAFF.

The chain uses TRBV7-6 and TRBJ1-4; D is unresolved. There are 12 residues in the CDR3. V lost 5 bases and J lost 8, with 9 bases in between. Looked up from germline, CDR1 is SGHVS and CDR2 is FNYEAQ. For the CDR3, the DNA is TGTGCCAGCAGCCGGTTACTCGAAAAACTGTTTTTT. Translated, it gives CASSRLLEKLFF.

In DNA form, the CDR3 reads TGTGCCAGCAGCAAAGCGCCCCCACCCACAGGACCTAATGAAAAACTGTTTTTT. Translation gives CASSKAPPPTGPNEKLFF. The J gene is TRBJ1-4, the V gene TRBV21-1; the table assigns TRBD1, which was not confirmed against the DNA. TRBV21-1 is recorded as a pseudogene. There are 18 residues in the CDR3.

J is TRBJ1-6 and V is TRBV6-5, with TRBD1 identical over 7 bases. The V gene end was trimmed by 6 bases and the J gene end by 5 bases; junction bases not matched to a gene: 7. Germline CDR1 and CDR2: MNHEY and SVGAGI. The CDR3 runs 15 residues. DNA for the CDR3: TGTGCCAGCAGACCCGACAGGGAAAATAATTCACCCCTCCACTTT. The encoded protein is CASRPDRENNSPLHF.

In this sample, this clone turned up a few times. This sequence joins TRBV3-1 (or the pseudogene TRBV3-2) and TRBJ1-2; D gene uncertain. The CDR3 is 14 residues long. The germline gives CDR1 LGHDT, CDR2 YNNKEL (reference sequence). The V end was cut by 1 base, the J end by 4 bases, with 10 bases between. As DNA, the CDR3 is TGTGCCAGCAGCCAAGGGCTCCGTGGCTATGGCTACACCTTC. Translated, it gives CASSQGLRGYGYTF.

In this sample, this clone turned up once. This sequence joins TRBV12-3 or TRBV12-4 and TRBJ1-1; D not resolved. Trimming took off 2 bases at V and 5 bases at J, with 6 bases between the two ends. There are 12 residues in the CDR3. This CDR3 reads CASSLSGTEAFF. CDR3 bases: TGTGCCAGCAGTTTATCGGGGACTGAAGCTTTCTTT.

The J gene is TRBJ2-1, the V gene TRBV18; TRBD2 matches 16 bases. V lost 3 bases and J lost 9; bases outside the gene matches: 2. Germline CDR1 and CDR2: KGHSH and LQKENI. The CDR3 runs to 15 residues. The CDR3 DNA reads as TGTGCCAGCTCACCCGGGACTAGCGGGGGGGCTGAGCAGTTCTTC. This translates into CASSPGTSGGAEQFF.

On this clone: The DNA is left out, because the CDR3 cannot be placed on it with certainty; the CDR3 is given as TCRdb lists it. V usage is TRBV5-1 and J usage is TRBJ2-1; TRBD1, the table's D call, lacks a check against the DNA. The CDR3 has 16 amino acids, counting both end residues. Germline CDR1 SGHRS, CDR2 YFSETQ. This CDR3 is CASGFGQGGSYNEQFF.

This clone appeared a single time. The gene calls are TRBV7-8 and TRBJ2-1; D is perhaps TRBD2 (5 bases). Trimming pared 3 bases from V and 8 bases from J, leaving 17 bases between. The CDR3 has 15 amino acids. Germline lookup yields CDR1 SGHVS and CDR2 FQNEAQ. The chain's CDR3 is CASSLIWERIDEQFF. As DNA, the CDR3 is TGTGCCAGCAGCTTGATCTGGGAGAGGATCGATGAGCAGTTCTTC.

This chain connects TRBV12-5 to TRBJ1-5; 9 bases line up with TRBD1. The CDR3 consists of 17 residues. Germline CDR1 LGHNT, CDR2 FRNRAP. With V trimmed by 4 bases and J by 7 bases, 14 bases remained unmatched. The CDR3 loop is CASGWWTGEGRNQPQHF. The CDR3 coding sequence is TGTGCTAGTGGTTGGTGGACAGGGGAGGGTCGAAACCAGCCCCAGCATTTT.